These 28 T cell receptor beta chains came from one sample sequenced in a study of tumor-infiltrating lymphocytes in primary liver carcinoma. Production of TCR beta cDNA used approximately 0.55 ug total RNA together with a constant-region primer. Slightly modified ARM-PCR with three nested multiplex PCR rounds yielded TCR beta libraries. The first two PCR rounds, around 10 cycles each, used TRBV1-TRBV30 forward primers and a C-beta reverse primer. Each CDR3 protein gets one entry after TCRdb re-called the multiplex PCR reads with MiXCR. This repertoire shows around 79,000 distinct CDR3 sequences, under 75% found once; its top ten account for 26%. From unsorted bulk tissue weighing roughly 17-31 mg, DNA and RNA were co-extracted. Sequenced material: tumor-adjacent normal liver tissue. Receptor source: a man aged 35 to 55 with primary liver carcinoma and hepatitis B virus infection.

Concerning this clonotype itself: A junction boundary mismatches the germline segment, possibly from a read error. The chain couples TRBV12-3 or TRBV12-4 to TRBJ2-1; 7 nucleotides agree with TRBD2. The CDR3 is 19 residues long. Written as DNA, the CDR3 is TGCGCCAGCAGTTACGCCGGGACTAACGTGAGATGGTCCTACAATGAGCAGTTCTTC. Translating gives CASSYAGTNVRWSYNEQFF.

This chain connects TRBV29-1 to TRBJ2-1, with TRBD1 identical over 8 bases. The CDR3 has 12 residues. Losses at the gene ends were 8 bases for V and 9 bases for J; bases not matched to a gene: 9. Germline V CDR1 and CDR2: SQVTM, ANQGSEA. CDR3 sequence (DNA): TGCAGCTCAGAACAGGGGGTGGGTGAGCAGTTCTTC. Its translation: CSSEQGVGEQFF.

In the case of this clonotype: A read error may produce the germline difference seen at one junction end. The rearrangement joins TRBV11-2 to TRBJ2-3; the D is unclear. This CDR3 is built from 12 residues. Looked up from germline, CDR1 is SGHAT and CDR2 is FQNNGV. The CDR3 DNA reads TGTGCTAGCAATGCCAGCACAGATACGCAGTATTTT. As protein: CASNASTDTQYF.

A note on this clonotype: A much larger clone sits a single nucleotide away, making a read error possible. The V and J genes are TRBV5-1 and TRBJ2-1, with 13 positions matching TRBD2. The CDR3 is 15 residues long. Germline V gene lookup returns CDR1 SGHRS and CDR2 YFSETQ. CDR3 sequence: CASSAGLAGNNEHFF. CDR3 bases: TGCGCCAGCAGCGCGGGACTAGCGGGGAACAATGAGCACTTCTTC.

On this clonotype itself: No conserved phenylalanine or tryptophan ends this CDR3, so it is likely a read error. The DNA is omitted, as the CDR3 cannot be located on it reliably, and the CDR3 follows TCRdb's listing. V and J are TRBV11-3 and TRBJ2-1; the table calls TRBD2, which could not be checked here. With termini counted, the CDR3 has 15 amino acids. Germline V gene data show CDR1 as SGHNT and CDR2 as YENEEA. Here the CDR3 reads CASRAGTREINEQLL.

The chain uses TRBV6-6 and TRBJ2-7; D may be TRBD2 (5 bases). V was cut by 11 bases and J by 6 bases, with 26 bases left in between. The CDR3 has 15 amino acids. The germline V gene has CDR1 MNHNY and CDR2 SVGAGI (reference sequence). The CDR3 DNA follows: TGTGCCTGCGGTCACGACACCTACGGGAACTGCGAGCAGTACTTC. It yields the protein CACGHDTYGNCEQYF.

Comments on this clonotype: Compared with germline, one end of the junction differs, possibly owing to a read error. The V gene is TRBV4-3, the J gene TRBJ2-7, with D possibly TRBD2 on 6 matching bases. The CDR3 contains 16 residues. CDR1 and CDR2 from the germline V gene are LGHNA and YSLEER. CDR3 amino acids: CVSSQDRRGPQWEQYF. The DNA of the CDR3 is TGCGTCAGCAGCCAAGATAGGCGGGGCCCTCAGTGGGAGCAATACTTC.

This clonotype was counted ten times or more. This sequence joins TRBV29-1 and TRBJ2-7; D remains ambiguous. V lost 6 bases and J lost 6, with 18 bases in between. The CDR3 extends over 13 amino acids. The germline gives CDR1 SQVTM, CDR2 ANQGSEA. This CDR3 reads CSVRAPANPEQYF. The CDR3 DNA is TGCAGCGTCCGTGCGCCAGCTAATCCCGAGCAGTACTTC.

The V call is TRBV5-6, the J call TRBJ1-2; 8 bases align to TRBD1. This CDR3 is built from 13 residues. Germline CDR1 SGHDT, CDR2 YYEEEE. CDR3 in amino acids: CVSSLVGTGGYTF. The CDR3 DNA is TGTGTCAGTAGCTTGGTCGGGACAGGAGGCTACACCTTC.

This clonotype was seen at least ten times. The genes are TRBV11-1 and TRBJ2-1; 8 bases line up with TRBD1. The junction had 4 bases not matched to a gene; V was cut back by 3 bases and J by 0 bases. The length of the CDR3 is 16 residues. Germline V gene lookup returns CDR1 SGHAT and CDR2 FQDESV (reference sequence). This chain's CDR3 is CASSLGQASSYNEQFF. The CDR3 DNA is TGTGCCAGCAGCTTGGGACAGGCCAGCTCCTACAATGAGCAGTTCTTC.

CDR3 region: CASSFGGSSEQYF. CDR3 nucleotide sequence: TGTGCCAGCAGTTTCGGAGGCTCTAGCGAGCAGTACTTC. This chain links TRBV11-2 with TRBJ2-7; D might be TRBD2 (5 bases). Germline V lookup: CDR1 SGHAT, CDR2 FQNNGV. This CDR3 contains 13 residues. V dropped 6 bases and J dropped 6 bases, with 15 bases sitting between them.

A note on this clonotype: This sequence may be a read error, since a much larger clone differs from it by one base. The chain uses TRBV5-1 and TRBJ2-7, with 7 bases aligning to TRBD2. Trimming removed 4 bases from V and 5 bases from J; junction bases left unmatched: 12. CDR3 length equals 15 residues. Germline loops: CDR1 SGHRS, CDR2 YFSETQ. CDR3 residues: CASSPGLTGAHEQYF. The CDR3 nucleotides are TGCGCCAGCAGCCCGGGACTAACGGGAGCCCACGAGCAGTACTTC. Full variable domain (rest looked up from reference TRBV5-1 and TRBJ2-7): KAGVTQTPRYLIKTRGQQVTLSCSPISGHRSVSWYQQTPGQGLQFLFEYFSETQRNKGNFPGRFSGRQFSNSRSEMNVSTLELGDSALYLCASSPGLTGAHEQYFGPGTRLTVT.

The chain carries TRBV11-1 and TRBJ2-4, with TRBD2 matching over 7 bases. The junction had 14 bases not matched to a gene; V was cut back by 3 bases and J by 6 bases. The germline V gene encodes CDR1 SGHAT and CDR2 FQDESV (reference sequence). The CDR3 has 17 amino acids. CDR3: CASSFPGTNGTRNIQYF. As DNA, the CDR3 is TGTGCCAGCAGCTTTCCCGGGACTAACGGAACCAGAAACATTCAGTACTTC.

The V and J genes are TRBV11-3 and TRBJ2-2, with D possibly called TRBD1 or TRBD2 (5 bases each). Germline CDR1 is SGHNT and CDR2 is YENEEA. The CDR3 totals 15 residues. The CDR3 spells CTNSHRRPNTGELFF. The CDR3 region has the DNA TGTACCAACAGCCACAGGAGGCCAAACACCGGGGAGCTGTTTTTT.

Notes on this clonotype: The junction does not match germline at one end; this may be a read error. The CDR3 DNA sequence: TGTACCAACATCTTAGCGGGCGCGTCCTACAATGAGAAGTTCTTC. Amino acids: CTNILAGASYNEKFF. The chain recombines TRBV12-3 or TRBV12-4 with TRBJ2-1; 7 bases agree with TRBD2. CDR3 length: 15 amino acids.

Comments on this clonotype: One end of the junction fails to match germline, which may point to a read error. V gene TRBV6-2 or TRBV6-3 combines with J gene TRBJ2-3, with 12 bases identical to TRBD2. This CDR3 spans 19 amino acids. Germline CDR1 is MNHEY and CDR2 is SVGEGT. CDR3 nucleotide sequence: TGTGCCAGCAGTTCATTAGCCTTAAGACTAGCGGGAGACACAGATACGCAATATTTT. Amino acids: CASSSLALRLAGDTDTQYF.

The chain combines TRBV6-2 or TRBV6-3 with TRBJ2-2; 8 bases align to TRBD2. The CDR3 consists of 15 residues. V dropped 4 bases and J dropped 8; count of bases not matched to a gene: 9. Germline lookup yields CDR1 MNHEY and CDR2 SVGEGT. DNA for the CDR3: TGTGCCAGCAGTTCCTTAGCGGGATCCACAGGGGAGCTGTTTTTT. This translates into CASSSLAGSTGELFF.

As for this clonotype: Compared with germline, one end of the junction differs, possibly owing to a read error. The chain employs TRBV6-1 and TRBJ2-5; no definite D call. This CDR3 region has 16 residues. In germline, CDR1 is MNHNS, CDR2 SASEGT. CDR3 in amino acids: CANSEVVLTNQETQYF. The CDR3 nucleotides read TGTGCCAACAGTGAAGTTGTTCTAACGAACCAAGAGACTCAGTACTTC.

Regarding this clonotype: One junction end disagrees with the germline gene, perhaps due to a read error. This chain connects TRBV6-2 or TRBV6-3 to TRBJ2-1, with D maybe TRBD1 (6 bases). The CDR3 sequence is 17 residues long. CDR1 MNHEY and CDR2 SVGEGT come from the germline V gene. The CDR3 DNA is TGTGCCGGCAGTACGGCGGGTCGCAGGGGAGCCCACAATGAGCAGTTCTTC. Residues: CAGSTAGRRGAHNEQFF.

Concerning this clonotype itself: It may be a read error: a sequence one base away is much more abundant. V gene TRBV5-1 combines with J gene TRBJ2-1; D might be TRBD1 or TRBD2, each matching 5 bases. Per germline, CDR1 SGHRS and CDR2 YFSETQ. This CDR3 region has 16 residues. Here the CDR3 reads CASSLGDRSSYNEQIF. CDR3 DNA: TGCGCCAGCAGCTTGGGGGACCGTAGCTCCTACAATGAGCAGATCTTC.

This clonotype was picked up a small number of times. The genes are TRBV6-5 and TRBJ1-6; the D gene is possibly TRBD1 (6 bases). Germline V gene sequence: CDR1 MNHEY, CDR2 SVGAGI. The length of the CDR3 is 16 residues. V was pared by 4 bases and J by 7 bases, with 17 bases between. CDR3 in amino acids: CASSSGTRGRNSPLHF. CDR3 sequence (DNA): TGTGCCAGCAGTTCCGGGACAAGGGGCCGGAATTCACCCCTCCACTTT.

As regards this clonotype: The junction does not match germline at one end; this may be a read error. V gene TRBV6-2 or TRBV6-3 combines with J gene TRBJ1-5; perhaps TRBD1 as D (6 bases). This CDR3 has 14 residues. Germline V CDR1 and CDR2: MNHEY, SVGEGT. Here the CDR3 reads CVSRCRTDNQPQHF. The CDR3 coding sequence is TGTGTCAGCAGATGTCGGACAGATAATCAGCCCCAGCATTTT.

Notes on this clonotype: At one end, the junction sequence differs from germline, possibly due to a read error. The chain is built from TRBV12-3 or TRBV12-4 and TRBJ1-2, with no clear D. The CDR3 consists of 13 residues. DNA of the CDR3: TGTGCCACCAGTTTCCCTGGCGGCTATGGCTACACCTTC. As protein: CATSFPGGYGYTF.

This clonotype was picked up a small number of times. Just one base apart from a much larger clone, this may be a read error. The CDR3 region has the DNA TGCAGCGTTGAATCCGCGGTGGGTAGATCGGAGACCCAGTACTTC. This encodes CSVESAVGRSETQYF. The gene calls are TRBV29-1 and TRBJ2-5, with D uncertain. V shed 2 bases and J shed 5 bases, with 18 bases lying between them. CDR3 length equals 15 residues. Germline V gives CDR1 SQVTM, CDR2 ANQGSEA.

On this clonotype itself: A read error is likely, as this CDR3 ends without the conserved phenylalanine or tryptophan. The rearrangement links TRBV5-1 to TRBJ2-5; 9 bases line up with TRBD1. There are 15 residues in the CDR3. Looked up from germline, CDR1 is SGHRS and CDR2 is YFSETQ. CDR3 DNA sequence: TGCGCCAGCAGTCAGACAGGGGGAGAACAAGGGACCCAGTACTTG. This codes for CASSQTGGEQGTQYL.

Details on this clonotype: A junction end diverges from the germline sequence, so it may reflect a read error. This CDR3 is CVSSQDLSRLTHTQYF. CDR3 in DNA: TGTGTCAGCAGCCAAGATCTTAGCCGGCTCACACATACGCAGTATTTT. V gene TRBV4-2 combines with J gene TRBJ2-3; no clear D gene. The CDR3 is made up of 16 amino acids. The germline V gene encodes CDR1 LGHNA and CDR2 YNFKEQ.

CDR3 protein: CASNQDLAVYGYTF. The CDR3 DNA reads as TGCGCCAGCAATCAAGATCTGGCAGTCTATGGCTACACCTTC. The V and J genes are TRBV4-1 and TRBJ1-2, with D hard to call. V lost 7 bases and J 4 bases, leaving 16 bases between the germline ends. The length of the CDR3 is 14 residues. CDR1 is MGHRA and CDR2 is YSYEKL in the germline V gene.

The chain is built from TRBV5-6 and TRBJ2-2; a weak D match, TRBD2 (5 bases). Germline V gene sequence: CDR1 SGHDT, CDR2 YYEEEE. Deletions cut 5 bases from V and 1 base from J, with 21 bases between. The CDR3 spans 18 residues. The CDR3 spells CASRLGEVPSLNTGELFF. In DNA form, the CDR3 reads TGTGCCAGCAGACTAGGAGAGGTACCGTCTTTGAACACCGGGGAGCTGTTTTTT.